This T cell receptor beta chain is from a study of shared clonotypes between healthy human individuals. The CDR3 is 15 residues long. Germline assignment: CDR1 LNHDA and CDR2 SQIVND (reference sequence). Trimming took 1 base from V and 7 from J, leaving 14 bases between them. The data were produced by immunoSEQ multiplex PCR, yet TCRdb's version contains in-frame clones alone and is incomplete. The table records 2 million to 2.5 million clones, roughly 93% of them present only once. Study results and limitations: Clonotype sharing among donors, it was expected, would be affected by sequencing depth. Compared with memory subsets, naive subsets generally had larger estimated richness. Exclusively blood specimens were collected; tissue repertoires likely differ.

This clone was seen a single time. Its antigen is as yet unknown. The J gene is TRBJ2-1, the V gene TRBV19, with a weak D call TRBD2 (5 bases). Sequenced input: naive CD4+ T cells from PBMCs. Described subset: CD45RA+ positively selected. This receptor was identified in a young man in good health. Some clones in this sample may be carry-over from other donors' samples. As DNA, the CDR3 is TGTGCCAGTAGTATAGCGGGAAGCAGGAGGAATGAGCAGTTCTTC. This sequence encodes CASSIAGSRRNEQFF.